This T cell receptor (beta chain) was sequenced during a study of control samples from healthy donors and cancer patients (dated by TCRdb to about 2020). Per the germline V gene, MDHEN is the CDR1 and SYDVKM is the CDR2. Spanning cysteine to phenylalanine, the CDR3 consists of 17 amino acids. The only DNA kept is the CDR3, 51 bases in frame from the first base. Relative to germline, V is missing 7 bases and J is missing 0 bases, with 6 bases of the junction outside any gene match. Library method: the immunoSEQ multiplex PCR assay. The clones in this table, taken by TCRdb from immuneACCESS, are in-frame only. Not every clone is retained; where verified, under half of the shortfall comes from an unresolved V gene, and the cause of the rest is unknown. The sample table records about 220,000 clones; roughly 94% of these occur just once. Approximately 1.4% of the sample is in the top ten clones. With regard to this clone: Its antigen specificity is not known. It has no much larger one-base neighbor in the sample; base qualities were not kept.

Sequencing was done on a sample of blood. The rearrangement joined TRBV28 to TRBJ2-1; 13 of the junction bases match TRBD2. This receptor was taken from a man aged 50 to 59 in good health. The CDR3 in this case is CASIRTSGGVSYNEQFF. The nucleotides are TGTGCCAGCATCCGTACTAGCGGGGGGGTCTCCTACAATGAGCAGTTCTTC.